Each of the 9 T cell receptor beta chains below was sequenced from the same sample in a study of T-cell reconstitution after alpha-beta-depleted transplantation in children. Preparing the TCRbeta library involved the use of unique molecular identifiers. A single record per CDR3 protein comes from TCRdb applying MiXCR to the PCR reads. The top ten hold more than 7% of the sample, which has 120,000 or so distinct CDR3 sequences, approximately 10% seen once. The sample here was PBMCs from the stem cell graft donor, taken from the stem cell graft. The receptors come from a human donor who donated a stem cell graft to a child with acute lymphoblastic leukemia.

The sample holds many counts of this clonotype. This rearrangement joins TRBV5-5 to TRBJ1-4; D gene unclear. Trimming pared 3 bases from V and 6 bases from J, leaving 15 bases between. CDR1 SGHKS and CDR2 YYEKEE come from the germline V gene (reference sequence). The CDR3 is 15 residues long. The CDR3 is CASSSGPDGYEKLFF. The CDR3 DNA sequence: TGTGCCAGCAGCTCCGGACCGGACGGCTATGAAAAACTGTTTTTT.

At least ten counts were recorded for this clonotype. V is TRBV6-5 and J is TRBJ2-7; the match to TRBD2 covers 10 bases. This CDR3 is 18 amino acids long. Germline V CDR1 and CDR2: MNHEY, SVGAGI. V shed 6 bases, J shed 0 bases, and the junction held 14 bases outside the gene matches. The DNA of the CDR3 is TGTGCCAGCAGGGGGGCCTCCACCGGGACTAGCGCCTCCTACGAGCAGTACTTC. It specifies CASRGASTGTSASYEQYF.

Sample share makes this clonotype medium-sized. The chain joins TRBV20-1 to TRBJ2-2, with D possibly being TRBD2 (6 bases). The germline V gene encodes CDR1 DFQATT and CDR2 SNEGSKA (reference sequence). This CDR3 region has 14 residues. The V gene lost 3 bases and the J gene lost 6 bases, with 14 bases spanning the gap. The CDR3 is CSAREGARPGELFF. CDR3 nucleotides: TGCAGTGCTAGGGAGGGCGCGCGTCCCGGGGAGCTGTTTTTT.

This clonotype was detected many times. The gene calls are TRBV20-1 and TRBJ1-2; weak D call: TRBD1 (6 bases). V lost 5 bases and J 2 bases, leaving 12 bases between the germline ends. The germline V gene has CDR1 DFQATT and CDR2 SNEGSKA (reference sequence). This CDR3 region has 13 residues. As DNA, the CDR3 is TGCAGTGCTCGGGACAATAAGAACTATGGCTACACCTTC. It is translated as CSARDNKNYGYTF.

Turning to this clonotype: Given a much more abundant clone one base away, this may be a read error. The CDR3: CASSSYQHTEAFF. CDR3 bases: TGTGCCAGCAGTTCCTATCAGCACACTGAAGCTTTCTTT. The chain employs TRBV12-3 or TRBV12-4 and TRBJ1-1; D remains unclear. The CDR3 has 13 residues. The V end lost 4 bases, the J end lost 3 bases, and 9 bases lay between the germline ends.

The table lists this clonotype with many counts. V usage is TRBV12-3 or TRBV12-4 and J usage is TRBJ2-3; 14 nucleotides match TRBD2. J was trimmed by 4 bases and V by 5 bases; bases with no gene match: 5. The CDR3 runs to 16 residues. This CDR3 is CASSQTSGGGADTQYF. The CDR3 nucleotides are TGTGCCAGCAGTCAGACTAGCGGGGGGGGCGCAGATACGCAGTATTTT.

This clonotype appeared many times. The chain couples TRBV5-8 to TRBJ2-5; TRBD1 matches 8 bases. Germline trimming cut 4 bases from V and 5 bases from J; bases unmatched to any gene: 4. The CDR3 has 13 amino acids. Per germline, CDR1 SGHTS and CDR2 YDEGEE. In DNA form, the CDR3 reads TGTGCCAGCAGCCGGGACAGGATCGAGACCCAGTACTTC. As protein: CASSRDRIETQYF.

In the case of this clonotype: This may be a read error, as it is one base from a much larger clone. The chain links TRBV5-1 to TRBJ2-5, with D unresolved. The CDR3 length is 14 residues. Germline CDR1 is SGHRS and CDR2 is YFSETQ. The CDR3 region is CATSSLDGEETQYF. Here the CDR3 DNA reads TGCGCCACCAGCTCCCTGGACGGCGAAGAGACCCAGTACTTC.

This clonotype was counted at least ten times. V and J are TRBV20-1 and TRBJ1-1; unclear D gene. This CDR3 is built from 12 residues. Trimming pared 8 bases from V and 9 bases from J, leaving 19 bases between. Germline loops: CDR1 DFQATT, CDR2 SNEGSKA (reference sequence). The CDR3 DNA is TGCAGTTCATTCGTACCCGACGCCCAAGCTTTCTTT. It specifies CSSFVPDAQAFF.